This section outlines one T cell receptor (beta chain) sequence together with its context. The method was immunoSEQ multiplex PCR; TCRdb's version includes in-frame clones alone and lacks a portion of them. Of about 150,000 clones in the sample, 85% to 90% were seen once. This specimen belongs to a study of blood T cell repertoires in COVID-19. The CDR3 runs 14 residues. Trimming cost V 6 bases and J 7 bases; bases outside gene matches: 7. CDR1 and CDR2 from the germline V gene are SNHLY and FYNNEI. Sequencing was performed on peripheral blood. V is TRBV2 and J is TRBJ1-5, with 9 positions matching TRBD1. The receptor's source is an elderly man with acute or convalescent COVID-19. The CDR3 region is CASREGQGGQPQHF. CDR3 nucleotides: TGTGCCAGCAGGGAGGGACAGGGCGGGCAGCCCCAGCATTTT.